This T cell receptor beta chain was captured in a study of blood T cell repertoires in COVID-19. Study at large: The United States, Italy and Spain were the sources of the acute and convalescent COVID-19 samples.

The germline V and J ends were trimmed by 4 bases and 8 bases, with 21 bases remaining between them. CDR1 LGHDT and CDR2 YNNKEL come from the germline V gene (reference sequence). The CDR3 loop spans 16 amino acids. In the source study's methods: Estimated nucleated cell counts came from reference gene primer amplification. Generated by immunoSEQ multiplex PCR, the TCRdb table keeps only in-frame clones and is missing some. The V and J calls and the clone size are those of that table, but D and trimming were determined from the DNA. This table holds about 200,000 clones, roughly 90% found once. Participants reported their clinical history, and cohort assignment relied on those reports.

The sequence was collected from a young woman who had recovered from COVID-19. The chain uses TRBV3-1 (or the pseudogene TRBV3-2) and TRBJ2-1, with a weak D call TRBD1 (6 bases). The source material was PBMCs or T cells enriched from blood (not recorded which). The CDR3 nucleotides read TGTGCCAGCAGCCGTCGTGGGGGCCCCGCTGCGGATGAGCAGTTCTTC. It is translated as CASSRRGGPAADEQFF.